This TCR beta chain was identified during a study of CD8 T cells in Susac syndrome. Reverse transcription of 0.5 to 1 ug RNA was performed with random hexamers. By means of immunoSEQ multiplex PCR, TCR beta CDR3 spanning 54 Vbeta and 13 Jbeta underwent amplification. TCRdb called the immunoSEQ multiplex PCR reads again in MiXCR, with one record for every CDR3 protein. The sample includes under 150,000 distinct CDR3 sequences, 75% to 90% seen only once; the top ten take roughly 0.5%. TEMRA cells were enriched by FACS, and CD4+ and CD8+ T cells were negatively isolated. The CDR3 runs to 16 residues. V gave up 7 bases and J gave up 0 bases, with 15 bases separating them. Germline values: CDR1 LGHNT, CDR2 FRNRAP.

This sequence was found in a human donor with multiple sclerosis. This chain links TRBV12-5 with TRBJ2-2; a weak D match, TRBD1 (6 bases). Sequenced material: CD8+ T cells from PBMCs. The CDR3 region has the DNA TGTGCTAGTGCCTATTCAAGACAGGCGAACACCGGGGAGCTGTTTTTT. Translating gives CASAYSRQANTGELFF.